This T cell receptor beta chain was retrieved from a study of Graves' ophthalmopathy and Graves' hyperthyroidism. The germline gives CDR1 LGHNT, CDR2 FRNRAP. The CDR3 contains 14 residues. V lost 1 base and J lost 4, with 10 bases in between. From RNA, the CDR3 regions of TCR beta chains were amplified and sequenced. In the first round, RT-PCR was carried out with HTBI primers, and a multiplex PCR formed the second round. TCRdb redid the calling of the multiplex PCR reads with MiXCR, one entry per CDR3 protein. The table has approximately 540,000 distinct CDR3 sequences, about 35% seen once. People with hyperthyroidism were aged 18 to 65 and newly diagnosed, under 2 months' duration.

This sequence was found in an adult man with Graves' hyperthyroidism. This rearrangement joins TRBV12-5 to TRBJ2-5; D possibly corresponds to TRBD2 (6 bases). The material sequenced was peripheral blood or thyroid tissue (not recorded which). The chain's CDR3 is CASGLARGGETQYF. CDR3 DNA: TGTGCTAGTGGTTTGGCGAGGGGAGGAGAGACCCAGTACTTC.